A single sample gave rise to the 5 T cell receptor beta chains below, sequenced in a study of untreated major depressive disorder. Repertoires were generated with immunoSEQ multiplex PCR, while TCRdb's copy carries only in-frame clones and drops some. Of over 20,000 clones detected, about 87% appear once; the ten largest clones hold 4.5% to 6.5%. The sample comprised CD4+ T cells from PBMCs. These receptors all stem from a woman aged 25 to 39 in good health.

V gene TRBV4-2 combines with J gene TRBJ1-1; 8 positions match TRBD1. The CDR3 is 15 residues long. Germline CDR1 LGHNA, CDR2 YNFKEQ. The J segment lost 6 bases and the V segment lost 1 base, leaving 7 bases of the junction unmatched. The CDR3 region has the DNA TGTGCCAGCAGCCAAGCCGGACAGGGACCCCCTGAAGCTTTCTTT. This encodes CASSQAGQGPPEAFF.

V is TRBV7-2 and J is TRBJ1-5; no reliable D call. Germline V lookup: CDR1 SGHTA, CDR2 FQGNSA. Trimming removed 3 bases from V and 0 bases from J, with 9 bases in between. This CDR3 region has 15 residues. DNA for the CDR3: TGTGCCAGCAGCTTTGCAAGTGATAGCAATCAGCCCCAGCATTTT. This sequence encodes CASSFASDSNQPQHF.

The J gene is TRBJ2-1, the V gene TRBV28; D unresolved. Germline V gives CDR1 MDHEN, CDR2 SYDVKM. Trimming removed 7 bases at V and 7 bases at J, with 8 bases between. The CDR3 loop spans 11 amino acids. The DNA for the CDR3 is TGTGCCAGCAACTTCCGGAATGAGCAGTTCTTC. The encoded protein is CASNFRNEQFF.

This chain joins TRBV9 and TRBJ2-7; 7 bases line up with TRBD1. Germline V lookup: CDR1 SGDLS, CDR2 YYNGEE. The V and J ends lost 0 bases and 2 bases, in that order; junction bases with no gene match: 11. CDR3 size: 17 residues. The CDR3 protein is CASSVAPSAGTAYEQYF. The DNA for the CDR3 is TGTGCCAGCAGCGTAGCCCCCTCCGCCGGGACAGCCTACGAGCAGTACTTC.

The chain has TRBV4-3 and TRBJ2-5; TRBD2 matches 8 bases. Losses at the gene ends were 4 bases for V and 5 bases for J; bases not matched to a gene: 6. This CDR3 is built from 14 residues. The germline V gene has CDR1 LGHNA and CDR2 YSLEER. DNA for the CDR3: TGCGCCAGCAGCCCAAGCGGGAGAGGGGAGACCCAGTACTTC. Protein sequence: CASSPSGRGETQYF.